The 10 T cell receptor beta chains presented below share a single source sample, sequenced in a study of low-dose radiotherapy and immunotherapy resistance in tumors. Covering alpha and beta chains, TRAV- and TRBV-specific primers were used for the first-strand cDNA. Amplification, which lasted roughly 22 PCR cycles, used a constant-region primer and V-primer adapter to amplify TCRs. One entry per CDR3 protein, called by TCRdb with MiXCR from the reads. The data hold roughly 8,000 distinct CDR3 sequences, with about 67% observed a single time. Receptors were obtained from a human donor with advanced metastatic prostate, ovarian, gallbladder or colorectal cancer (not recorded which). This table probably holds off-target reads from a library built for another chain.

The rearrangement joins TRBV24-1 to TRBJ1-5; 7 bases are a match to TRBD1. Looked up from germline, CDR1 is KGHDR and CDR2 is SFDVKD. The trim removed 4 bases at V and 4 bases at J, leaving 6 bases unmatched. The CDR3 is made up of 15 amino acids. CDR3 sequence: CATSERQGRNQPQHF. Written as DNA, the CDR3 is TGTGCCACCAGTGAAAGACAGGGTAGGAATCAGCCCCAGCATTTT.

The chain has TRBV6-2 or TRBV6-3 and TRBJ1-1; 9 nucleotides match TRBD1. Germline-derived CDR1 and CDR2 are MNHEY and SVGEGT. The V and J ends lost 2 bases and 1 base, in that order; junction bases with no gene match: 14. There are 19 residues in the CDR3. The CDR3 DNA sequence: TGTGCCAGCAGTTACCCACCGGGACAGGGTTTTTACCAGAACACTGAAGCTTTCTTT. Residues: CASSYPPGQGFYQNTEAFF.

This rearrangement joins TRBV28 to TRBJ1-2; 7 bases agree with TRBD1. Unmatched junction bases numbered 10, after V lost 6 bases and J lost 3 bases. This CDR3 has 15 residues. Germline CDR1 is MDHEN and CDR2 is SYDVKM. The CDR3 sequence is CASSTRGTPYYGYTF. CDR3 bases: TGTGCCAGCAGCACCAGGGGGACCCCCTACTATGGCTACACCTTC.

The rearrangement joins TRBV3-1 to TRBJ2-5; D is unclear. CDR3 size: 15 residues. Germline V lookup: CDR1 LGHDT, CDR2 YNNKEL (reference sequence). V lost 4 bases and J lost 4, with 16 bases in between. The CDR3 protein is CASSLGRNLAETQYF. CDR3 nucleotides: TGTGCCAGCAGCCTAGGACGGAACCTTGCAGAGACCCAGTACTTC.

The rearrangement joins TRBV28 to TRBJ2-1; 16 bases fit TRBD2. CDR3 length equals 16 residues. CDR1 and CDR2 (germline): MDHEN, SYDVKM. Unmatched junction bases numbered 9, after V lost 7 bases and J lost 9 bases. This CDR3 is CASTPSGTSGRAEQFF. The CDR3 DNA sequence: TGTGCCAGCACCCCATCAGGGACTAGCGGGAGGGCTGAGCAGTTCTTC.

This chain connects TRBV6-2 or TRBV6-3 to TRBJ2-7; 9 bases align to TRBD1. The CDR3 loop spans 16 amino acids. J was trimmed by 7 bases and V by 6 bases; bases with no gene match: 16. The V gene's germline CDR1 is MNHEY and CDR2 SVGEGT. This chain's CDR3 is CASRTQTGTGRMEQYF. The CDR3 bases are TGTGCCAGCAGAACCCAGACCGGGACAGGGAGAATGGAGCAGTACTTC.

The chain uses TRBV5-5 and TRBJ2-1; possible D gene TRBD1, 6 bases. The germline gives CDR1 SGHKS, CDR2 YYEKEE (reference sequence). The V gene lost 4 bases and the J gene lost 9 bases, with 17 bases spanning the gap. The CDR3 runs to 14 residues. CDR3 sequence (DNA): TGTGCCAGCAGCCTCGGGGCAGGGGCCACTGAGCAGTTCTTC. Protein: CASSLGAGATEQFF.

In this sample, this clonotype turned up once. The chain couples TRBV6-2 or TRBV6-3 to TRBJ2-1, with TRBD1 matching over 7 bases. Germline CDR1 reads MNHEY; CDR2 reads SVGEGT. The CDR3 totals 15 residues. V shed 2 bases, J shed 7 bases, and the junction held 8 bases outside the gene matches. The CDR3: CASSYEGGARNEQFF. In DNA, the CDR3 is TGTGCCAGCAGTTACGAAGGGGGCGCGAGGAATGAGCAGTTCTTC.

This chain uses TRBV4-3 with TRBJ2-7; 11 bases agree with TRBD2. The CDR3 is 15 amino acids. V shed 3 bases, J shed 2 bases, and the junction held 3 bases outside the gene matches. Germline CDR1 reads LGHNA; CDR2 reads YSLEER. The CDR3 protein is CASSQVLAGAYEQYF. Here the CDR3 DNA reads TGCGCCAGCAGCCAGGTACTAGCGGGAGCCTACGAGCAGTACTTC.

The V and J genes are TRBV5-1 and TRBJ1-4; D is possibly TRBD1 (5 bases). The V end lost 1 base, the J end lost 12 bases, and 16 bases lay between the germline ends. CDR1 and CDR2 from the germline V gene are SGHRS and YFSETQ. The CDR3 consists of 14 residues. The DNA of the CDR3 is TGCGCCAGCAGCTTGACAGGCCAGGGAGGGGAACTGTTTTTT. It yields the protein CASSLTGQGGELFF.